These 9 T cell receptor beta chains share one sample of origin, sequenced in a study of cytomegalovirus exposure and HLA in healthy donors. PCR employed 60 Vbeta and 13 Jbeta primers. The protocol was immunoSEQ multiplex PCR, while the TCRdb copy is restricted to in-frame clones and leaves out a portion. The data show some 240,000 clones, 78% seen once. Sequencing was done on a sample of PBMCs. Receptor source: a male donor in good health and CMV-seronegative.

The chain employs TRBV19 and TRBJ2-7, with 10 positions matching TRBD1. Trimming cost V 3 bases and J 3 bases; bases outside gene matches: 2. CDR3 length: 14 residues. The germline CDR1 and CDR2 sequences are LNHDA and SQIVND (reference sequence). The DNA for the CDR3 is TGTGCCAGTAGTATGGGGACAGGGGACTACGAGCAGTACTTC. This codes for CASSMGTGDYEQYF.

The chain uses TRBV2 and TRBJ2-2; the match to TRBD1 covers 8 bases. The germline V gene has CDR1 SNHLY and CDR2 FYNNEI. CDR3 length equals 14 residues. J gave up 7 bases and V 4 bases, and 5 bases lay outside the gene matches. The CDR3 DNA reads as TGTGCCAGCAGTGGGACAGGGAGAAGCGGGGAGCTGTTTTTT. Encoded protein: CASSGTGRSGELFF.

The gene calls are TRBV5-6 and TRBJ2-5, with D possibly being TRBD2 (7 bases). CDR3 size: 17 residues. Trimming pared 3 bases from V and 5 bases from J, leaving 23 bases between. Germline values: CDR1 SGHDT, CDR2 YYEEEE. CDR3: CASSSGGQSGIWETQYF. CDR3 nucleotides: TGTGCCAGCAGCTCCGGGGGGCAGTCAGGCATATGGGAGACCCAGTACTTC.

The chain links TRBV5-1 to TRBJ2-2; D may be TRBD1 (8 bases). Trimming shortened V by 4 bases and J by 5 bases, and 15 bases separated the two germline ends. Germline assignment: CDR1 SGHRS and CDR2 YFSETQ. CDR3 length: 15 amino acids. DNA for the CDR3: TGCGCCAGCAGCCCAGGACAGGGAGGGACCGGGGAGCTGTTTTTT. It codes for CASSPGQGGTGELFF.

The chain carries TRBV9 and TRBJ2-1; 14 nucleotides line up with TRBD2. V dropped 3 bases and J dropped 9; count of bases not matched to a gene: 8. This CDR3 is 16 amino acids long. Germline assignment: CDR1 SGDLS and CDR2 YYNGEE. The CDR3, as DNA: TGTGCCAGCAGCGCTCCGGGACTAGCGGGAGAGTGTGAGCAGTTCTTC. Amino acids: CASSAPGLAGECEQFF.

The chain is built from TRBV11-3 and TRBJ2-1; D may be TRBD1 (6 bases). Trimming took off 1 base at V and 6 bases at J, with 10 bases between the two ends. The CDR3 consists of 14 residues. The germline V gene has CDR1 SGHNT and CDR2 YENEEA. CDR3 sequence reads: CASSLGLQGNEQFF. The DNA for the CDR3 is TGTGCCAGCAGCTTAGGGCTACAGGGCAATGAGCAGTTCTTC.

J is TRBJ2-7 and V is TRBV11-2; a possible D gene is TRBD2 (5 bases). With 7 bases removed from V and 0 bases from J, the gap between germline ends came to 16 bases. Germline values: CDR1 SGHAT, CDR2 FQNNGV. CDR3 length equals 15 residues. CDR3 residues: CASIDTGENSYEQYF. As DNA, the CDR3 is TGTGCCAGCATCGATACCGGGGAAAACTCCTACGAGCAGTACTTC.

This clone was detected only a few times. The chain carries TRBV5-1 and TRBJ1-1; TRBD1 aligns across 7 bases. The CDR3 length is 14 residues. Germline lookup yields CDR1 SGHRS and CDR2 YFSETQ. Trimming cost V 4 bases and J 0 bases; bases outside gene matches: 3. The CDR3 nucleotides are TGCGCCAGCAGCCCGGGACAGATGAACACTGAAGCTTTCTTT. Protein sequence: CASSPGQMNTEAFF. The variable domain in full, with the rest retrieved from reference TRBV5-1 and TRBJ1-1, is KAGVTQTPRYLIKTRGQQVTLSCSPISGHRSVSWYQQTPGQGLQFLFEYFSETQRNKGNFPGRFSGRQFSNSRSEMNVSTLELGDSALYLCASSPGQMNTEAFFGQGTRLTVV.

The V and J genes are TRBV11-2 and TRBJ2-5; 7 bases fit TRBD2. The length of the CDR3 is 16 residues. Looked up from germline, CDR1 is SGHAT and CDR2 is FQNNGV. The trim removed 5 bases at V and 4 bases at J, leaving 13 bases unmatched. CDR3: CASSPLEREAGETQYF. The CDR3 coding sequence is TGTGCCAGCAGCCCCTTAGAACGGGAGGCGGGAGAGACCCAGTACTTC. The full variable domain, with the rest looked up from reference TRBV11-2 and TRBJ2-5, is EAGVAQSPRYKIIEKRQSVAFWCNPISGHATLYWYQQILGQGPKLLIQFQNNGVVDDSQLPKDRFSAERLKGVDSTLKIQPAKLEDSAVYLCASSPLEREAGETQYFGPGTRLLVL.